A single sample is the source of the 21 T cell receptor beta chains below, sequenced in a study of blood T cell repertoires in COVID-19. Using immunoSEQ multiplex PCR, the repertoire was profiled, and TCRdb retains in-frame clones only, with some absent. The repertoire has some 80,000 clones, about 86% of them found once; the top ten carry about 20%. Sequences were obtained from peripheral blood. Source of these receptors: a woman of 80 years or more in a cohort sampled during active or convalescent COVID-19.

To note about this clone: A junction boundary mismatches the germline segment, possibly from a read error. The chain couples TRBV2 to TRBJ1-4; D possibly corresponds to TRBD1 (5 bases). CDR3 size: 14 residues. CDR1 SNHLY and CDR2 FYNNEI come from the germline V gene. For the CDR3, the DNA is TGTGCCAGCAGCGACGGGGGGTATCTTTCCCCCTGGCTCTTT. Translation gives CASSDGGYLSPWLF.

The chain uses TRBV24-1 and TRBJ2-3; 7 bases line up with TRBD2. CDR1 is KGHDR and CDR2 is SFDVKD in the germline V gene. The CDR3 is made up of 18 amino acids. The V gene end was trimmed by 4 bases and the J gene end by 3 bases; junction bases not matched to a gene: 15. The CDR3 region has the DNA TGTGCCACCAGTGACCCGGAGCCGCGAAGCGGGAATACAGATACGCAGTATTTT. Encoded protein: CATSDPEPRSGNTDTQYF.

The chain recombines TRBV7-9 with TRBJ1-2, with a weak D call TRBD1 (6 bases). The CDR3 loop spans 13 amino acids. Per the germline V gene, CDR1 is SEHNR and CDR2 is FQNEAQ (reference sequence). The V end was cut by 1 base, the J end by 5 bases, with 8 bases between. The DNA for the CDR3 is TGTGCCAGCAGCTTAGAACAGGGATATGGCTACACCTTC. Protein product: CASSLEQGYGYTF.

This chain links TRBV24-1 with TRBJ1-1; D remains ambiguous. V lost 7 bases and J 1 base, leaving 9 bases between the germline ends. The CDR3 is 13 amino acids. Per germline, CDR1 KGHDR and CDR2 SFDVKD. CDR3 DNA sequence: TGTGCCACCAGGCCCAATAGGAACACTGAAGCTTTCTTT. Its protein product is CATRPNRNTEAFF.

The rearrangement joins TRBV29-1 to TRBJ2-5, with D perhaps TRBD2 (6 bases). Deletions cut 5 bases from V and 7 bases from J, with 17 bases between. From germline, CDR1 is SQVTM and CDR2 ANQGSEA. The CDR3 is 13 residues long. CDR3 bases: TGCAGCGTTCGGGTAGCGGTTGTTGGGACCCAGTACTTC. Translating it yields CSVRVAVVGTQYF.

This clone was detected a few times. J is TRBJ1-3 and V is TRBV30; 7 bases map to TRBD1. J gave up 0 bases and V 0 bases, and 5 bases lay outside the gene matches. Germline CDR1 reads GTSNPN; CDR2 reads SVGIG (reference sequence). The CDR3 extends over 16 amino acids. For the CDR3, the DNA is TGTGCCTGGAGTGTACAGGGGTTACTCTCTGGAAACACCATATATTTT. Translation gives CAWSVQGLLSGNTIYF.

The gene calls are TRBV5-1 and TRBJ1-1; perhaps TRBD1 as D (5 bases). The germline V and J ends were trimmed by 4 bases and 0 bases, with 10 bases remaining between them. The CDR3 consists of 14 residues. In germline, CDR1 is SGHRS, CDR2 YFSETQ. The CDR3 DNA follows: TGCGCCAGCAGCGAGGGACTGGTGAACACTGAAGCTTTCTTT. Its translation: CASSEGLVNTEAFF.

This chain joins TRBV7-2 and TRBJ2-5; D unresolved. The CDR3 is 14 amino acids. Germline CDR1 and CDR2: SGHTA and FQGNSA. V gave up 2 bases and J gave up 2 bases, with 9 bases separating them. CDR3 DNA sequence: TGTGCCAGCAGCTTAATTTCCAGACAAGAGACCCAGTACTTC. Translation gives CASSLISRQETQYF.

The chain combines TRBV4-1 with TRBJ2-2, with 8 nucleotides matching TRBD2. CDR1 and CDR2 from the germline V gene are MGHRA and YSYEKL. The V gene end was trimmed by 4 bases and the J gene end by 4 bases; junction bases not matched to a gene: 5. CDR3 size: 15 residues. Here the CDR3 DNA reads TGCGCCAGCAGCCCTCCGGGAGGGCTCACCGGGGAGCTGTTTTTT. It is translated as CASSPPGGLTGELFF.

The genes are TRBV27 and TRBJ2-3, with D perhaps TRBD1 (6 bases). The germline CDR1 and CDR2 sequences are MNHEY and SMNVEV (reference sequence). The CDR3 is 18 residues long. Trimming stripped 2 bases from V and 2 bases from J, with 20 bases between. CDR3 nucleotide sequence: TGTGCCAGCAGTTTAATCAGGGGCATATCAATCTTCACAGATACGCAGTATTTT. Protein: CASSLIRGISIFTDTQYF.

The chain couples TRBV7-9 to TRBJ1-4, with 8 nucleotides matching TRBD1. The CDR3 sequence is 14 residues long. J was trimmed by 8 bases and V by 3 bases; bases with no gene match: 5. Germline lookup yields CDR1 SEHNR and CDR2 FQNEAQ (reference sequence). CDR3 in DNA: TGTGCCAGCAGCTTCGGACAGGGAAGGGAAAAACTGTTTTTT. This gives the protein CASSFGQGREKLFF.

This chain links TRBV6-5 with TRBJ1-1, with a possible D match to TRBD1 (6 bases). In germline, CDR1 is MNHEY, CDR2 SVGAGI. The CDR3 contains 14 residues. V lost 6 bases to trimming and J lost 1 base, with 12 bases between them. The CDR3 is CASRYGTPNTEAFF. CDR3 coding DNA: TGTGCCAGCAGGTACGGGACACCGAACACTGAAGCTTTCTTT.

The chain couples TRBV15 to TRBJ2-3; the match to TRBD1 covers 9 bases. V lost 0 bases and J lost 3; bases outside the gene matches: 13. This CDR3 has 19 amino acids. The germline CDR1 and CDR2 sequences are LNHNV and YYDKDF (reference sequence). The CDR3 DNA sequence: TGTGCCACCAGCAGAGAAGGGGGCTGGGACAGGGAATCTACAGATACGCAGTATTTT. Amino acid sequence: CATSREGGWDRESTDTQYF.

This clone is a singleton in its sample. The V gene is TRBV4-1, the J gene TRBJ2-2; 8 bases align to TRBD1. This CDR3 region has 15 residues. The V segment lost 2 bases and the J segment 4 bases; nucleotides outside the gene matches: 3. Germline V gene data show CDR1 as MGHRA and CDR2 as YSYEKL. CDR3 bases: TGCGCCAGCAGCCAAAGGACAGGGACCACCGGGGAGCTGTTTTTT. This encodes CASSQRTGTTGELFF.

The V and J genes are TRBV5-1 and TRBJ2-7; no clear D. V lost 2 bases to trimming and J lost 3 bases, with 9 bases between them. The CDR3 extends over 13 amino acids. Per germline, CDR1 SGHRS and CDR2 YFSETQ. CDR3 in amino acids: CASSLGDGYEQYF. CDR3 DNA: TGCGCCAGCAGCTTAGGAGACGGCTACGAGCAGTACTTC.

The rearrangement uses TRBV20-1 and TRBJ2-5; D call uncertain. The V gene lost 5 bases and the J gene lost 5 bases, with 6 bases spanning the gap. The CDR3 extends over 10 amino acids. Per the germline V gene, CDR1 is DFQATT and CDR2 is SNEGSKA (reference sequence). This CDR3 is CSAVSETQYF. CDR3 coding DNA: TGCAGTGCTGTTAGCGAGACCCAGTACTTC.

The rearrangement uses TRBV21-1 and TRBJ2-7; the table's D call of TRBD2 was not tested on the DNA. TRBV21-1 is flagged as a pseudogene. This CDR3 is 15 amino acids long. CDR3 amino acids: CASSKLAGVYNEQYV. The CDR3 bases are TGTGCCAGCAGCAAACTAGCGGGAGTTTATAACGAGCAGTACGTC.

The J gene is TRBJ2-1, the V gene TRBV10-1, with 11 bases identical to TRBD2. The CDR3 sequence is 17 residues long. V shed 5 bases, J shed 6 bases, and the junction held 12 bases outside the gene matches. Germline lookup yields CDR1 WNHNN and CDR2 SYGVQD (reference sequence). The CDR3 here is CASSSYGTSGVGNEQFF. In DNA, the CDR3 is TGCGCCAGCAGTTCTTACGGGACTAGCGGTGTAGGCAATGAGCAGTTCTTC.

The chain is built from TRBV6-5 and TRBJ1-5; a weak D match, TRBD1 (5 bases). The CDR3 has 14 residues. V was trimmed by 8 bases and J by 0 bases, leaving 11 bases between them. Germline V CDR1 and CDR2: MNHEY, SVGAGI. For the CDR3, the DNA is TGTGCCAGCTTAGACAGAAATAGCAATCAGCCCCAGCATTTT. Residues: CASLDRNSNQPQHF.

The V and J genes are TRBV25-1 and TRBJ1-1; no reliable D call. Germline V gene sequence: CDR1 MGHDK, CDR2 SYGVNS. V gave up 7 bases and J gave up 0 bases, with 12 bases separating them. CDR3 length: 14 amino acids. The CDR3 loop is CASTPAGLNTEAFF. The CDR3 nucleotides are TGTGCCAGCACCCCGGCGGGCCTGAACACTGAAGCTTTCTTT. Drawing the rest from reference TRBV25-1 and TRBJ1-1, the complete variable domain is EADIYQTPRYLVIGTGKKITLECSQTMGHDKMYWYQQDPGMELHLIHYSYGVNSTEKGDLSSESTVSRIRTEHFPLTLESARPSHTSQYLCASTPAGLNTEAFFGQGTRLTVV.

Only one count was recorded for this clone. The genes are TRBV5-1 and TRBJ1-1, with a tentative D call TRBD1 (6 bases). The CDR3 consists of 14 residues. Between the trimmed V and J ends, which lost 1 base and 5 bases, there was a span of 12 bases. Germline V lookup: CDR1 SGHRS, CDR2 YFSETQ. Here the CDR3 DNA reads TGCGCCAGCAGCTTGAGGGGGTCGGAGACTGAAGCTTTCTTT. This sequence encodes CASSLRGSETEAFF.